Described below is a single T cell receptor (beta chain) sequence and its context. The data belong to a study of Ad26.COV2.S vaccination and SARS-CoV-2 variants. At the level of the study: The COV1001 Ad26.COV2.S trial arm included the donor. Into the muscle, Ad26.COV2.S was dosed once or twice, 56 days apart.

Clones were sequenced by immunoSEQ multiplex PCR, and TCRdb holds only the in-frame ones, with some missing. The sample comprises some 340,000 clones, 85% of which are singletons, and approximately 2.1% rests with the top ten. The treatment here: some 19 received Ad26.COV2.S at low or high dose, single or two shots; 5 received placebo; per-sample allocation not given. It was on day 63 after the first vaccine or placebo injection that samples were taken. Recruitment in Boston yielded a donor of adult age, 18-55 years. Germline V gene lookup returns CDR1 SGHRS and CDR2 YFSETQ. Trimming left V 4 bases short and J 4 bases short, with 12 bases between. The CDR3 loop spans 13 amino acids.

This TCR derives from a person aged 18-60 years who received the Ad26.COV2.S COVID-19 vaccine or a placebo. The sequenced sample was peripheral blood, obtained in a trial of Ad26.COV2.S vaccine versus placebo. The V and J genes are TRBV5-1 and TRBJ2-7; D is undetermined. CDR3 DNA: TGCGCCAGCAGCCCTCCCACCCAGTACGAGCAGTACTTC. Translated, it gives CASSPPTQYEQYF.